Listed here are 23 T cell receptor beta chains from one sample, sequenced in a study of T-cell reconstitution after alpha-beta-depleted transplantation in children. For TCRbeta, the library was prepared with unique molecular identifiers. TCRdb re-called the PCR reads through MiXCR, storing one row per CDR3 protein. The top ten hold roughly 3.3% of the sample, which has about 540,000 distinct CDR3 sequences, about a sixth seen once. The sequenced sample was PBMCs from the stem cell graft donor, obtained from the stem cell graft. Source of these receptors: a human donor who donated a stem cell graft to a child with acute lymphoblastic leukemia.

The chain links TRBV5-5 to TRBJ2-7; 7 bases line up with TRBD1. The CDR3 runs to 14 residues. Germline CDR1 reads SGHKS; CDR2 reads YYEKEE (reference sequence). Trimming at V came to 5 bases and at J to 3 bases, leaving 8 bases not matched to a gene. The CDR3 DNA is TGTGCCAGCAGTTCCACAGGGGACCTCTACGAGCAGTACTTC. Encoded protein: CASSSTGDLYEQYF.

The CDR3 protein is CASSQDQGSSYEQYF. CDR3 DNA: TGCGCCAGCAGCCAAGATCAGGGGAGTTCCTACGAGCAGTACTTC. This chain connects TRBV4-1 to TRBJ2-7; D is perhaps TRBD1 (6 bases). CDR1 is MGHRA, CDR2 YSYEKL, per germline. Trimming took 0 bases from V and 1 from J, leaving 10 bases between them. This CDR3 comprises 15 residues.

A few counts support this clonotype. The V gene is TRBV7-2, the J gene TRBJ1-6; D remains unclear. Germline CDR1 reads SGHTA; CDR2 reads FQGNSA. The CDR3 consists of 13 residues. Trimming cost V 1 base and J 14 bases, with 12 bases left between them. In DNA, the CDR3 is TGTGCCAGCAGCTTAGGTGGACTTGTAGCCCTCCACTTT. It yields the protein CASSLGGLVALHF. Full variable domain (rest looked up from reference TRBV7-2 and TRBJ1-6): GAGVSQSPSNKVTEKGKDVELRCDPISGHTALYWYRQSLGQGLEFLIYFQGNSAPDKSGLPSDRFSAERTGGSVSTLTIQRTQQEDSAVYLCASSLGGLVALHFGNGTRLTVT.

CDR3 protein: CASSSGRLSNQPQHF. CDR3 sequence (DNA): TGTGCCAGCAGCTCCGGACGGCTTAGCAATCAGCCCCAGCATTTT. V usage is TRBV27 and J usage is TRBJ1-5; no reliable D call. V lost 6 bases, J lost 0 bases, and 12 bases lay in between. The CDR3 loop spans 15 amino acids. Germline CDR1 MNHEY, CDR2 SMNVEV (reference sequence).

The chain combines TRBV20-1 with TRBJ2-1; 7 nucleotides line up with TRBD2. The CDR3 is 15 residues long. V was pared by 1 base and J by 7 bases, with 10 bases of the junction left unmatched. CDR1 is DFQATT and CDR2 is SNEGSKA in the germline V gene (reference sequence). In DNA, the CDR3 is TGCAGTGCTAGAGGGGTAGCGGGTCGGCGAAATGAGCAGTTCTTC. Protein product: CSARGVAGRRNEQFF.

This clonotype was observed a handful of times. The chain carries TRBV5-1 and TRBJ1-4, with 10 bases that match TRBD1. This CDR3 comprises 15 residues. Germline assignment: CDR1 SGHRS and CDR2 YFSETQ. Trimming cost V 5 bases and J 7 bases; bases outside gene matches: 8. In DNA, the CDR3 is TGCGCCAGCAGATTTTCGGGACAGGGGAGTGAAAAACTGTTTTTT. It yields the protein CASRFSGQGSEKLFF.

The chain recombines TRBV6-2 or TRBV6-3 with TRBJ2-2, with a tentative D call TRBD2 (5 bases). V shed 0 bases and J shed 2 bases, with 22 bases lying between them. This CDR3 has 20 residues. The germline gives CDR1 MNHEY, CDR2 SVGEGT. The CDR3 DNA follows: TGTGCCAGCAGTTACTCGATAGCCTTTGGGCGGGCCGATAACACCGGGGAGCTGTTTTTT. Translated, it gives CASSYSIAFGRADNTGELFF.

This clonotype was detected only a few times. The chain has TRBV6-5 and TRBJ1-2, with 7 bases that match TRBD1. Germline loops: CDR1 MNHEY, CDR2 SVGAGI. The trim removed 3 bases at V and 3 bases at J, leaving 7 bases unmatched. This CDR3 comprises 15 residues. The CDR3 loop is CASSYSDRADYGYTF. The CDR3 coding sequence is TGTGCCAGCAGTTATTCCGACAGGGCTGACTATGGCTACACCTTC.

This clonotype was counted a few times. V gene TRBV27 combines with J gene TRBJ2-7; perhaps TRBD2 as D (5 bases). CDR3 length: 14 residues. Germline V lookup: CDR1 MNHEY, CDR2 SMNVEV (reference sequence). The germline V and J ends were trimmed by 6 bases and 5 bases, with 17 bases remaining between them. For the CDR3, the DNA is TGTGCCAGCAGCCTCGACTTGGCGGGCAACGAGCAGTACTTC. Amino acid sequence: CASSLDLAGNEQYF.

This clonotype turned up a few times. The gene calls are TRBV6-5 and TRBJ2-7; D tentatively fits TRBD1 or TRBD2 (5 bases each). The V and J ends lost 2 bases and 3 bases respectively, with 11 bases between them. Looked up from germline, CDR1 is MNHEY and CDR2 is SVGAGI. This CDR3 contains 14 residues. The CDR3 region is CASSYGRDHYEQYF. The CDR3 coding sequence is TGTGCCAGCAGTTACGGCAGGGACCACTACGAGCAGTACTTC.

This clonotype has a handful of counts. The rearrangement joins TRBV18 to TRBJ1-6; weak D call: TRBD1 (5 bases). The CDR3 extends over 14 amino acids. Trimming removed 3 bases at V and 10 bases at J, with 13 bases between. Germline CDR1 is KGHSH and CDR2 is LQKENI. This CDR3 is CASSPRGLGSPLHF. The CDR3 DNA follows: TGTGCCAGCTCACCTAGGGGTTTGGGATCACCCCTCCACTTT.

Turning to this clonotype: Compared with germline, one end of the junction differs, possibly owing to a read error. The chain employs TRBV12-3 or TRBV12-4 and TRBJ2-1; 7 bases are shared with TRBD1. The CDR3 totals 10 residues. The CDR3 region has the DNA TGTGCCAGCAGCCAAGACAGGGTCCTCTTC. Translating gives CASSQDRVLF.

In this sample, this clonotype turned up a few times. The chain combines TRBV27 with TRBJ1-5; D is unclear. The germline V gene has CDR1 MNHEY and CDR2 SMNVEV (reference sequence). Deletions cut 2 bases from V and 3 bases from J, with 8 bases between. This CDR3 has 14 residues. This CDR3 reads CASSLTGNNQPQHF. As DNA, the CDR3 is TGTGCCAGCAGTTTAACCGGTAACAATCAGCCCCAGCATTTT.

The genes are TRBV7-9 and TRBJ2-3; D gene unclear. Trimming took 4 bases from V and 2 from J, leaving 13 bases between them. Germline V gene data show CDR1 as SEHNR and CDR2 as FQNEAQ (reference sequence). The CDR3 consists of 15 residues. CDR3 amino acids: CASSSLLGHTDTQYF. The DNA for the CDR3 is TGTGCCAGCAGCTCGCTCCTCGGCCACACAGATACGCAGTATTTT.

This chain's CDR3 is CASSQGSGTEAFF. Written as DNA, the CDR3 is TGCGCCAGCAGCCAAGGATCGGGGACTGAAGCTTTCTTT. V gene TRBV5-1 combines with J gene TRBJ1-1; D is unclear. The CDR3 extends over 13 amino acids. The V end was cut by 4 bases, the J end by 5 bases, with 12 bases between. Germline V gene lookup returns CDR1 SGHRS and CDR2 YFSETQ.

This clonotype came up a few times. The chain employs TRBV6-4 and TRBJ2-5; D call uncertain. The CDR3 has 13 amino acids. Trimming removed 0 bases at V and 4 bases at J, with 6 bases between. Germline V gene lookup returns CDR1 MRHNA and CDR2 SNTAGT. The CDR3 protein is CASSDSNGETQYF. Written as DNA, the CDR3 is TGTGCCAGCAGTGACTCTAACGGAGAGACCCAGTACTTC.

The V call is TRBV29-1, the J call TRBJ1-2, with a tentative D call TRBD1 (5 bases). CDR3 length equals 11 residues. Per germline, CDR1 SQVTM and CDR2 ANQGSEA. Trimming removed 2 bases from V and 10 bases from J, with 11 bases in between. DNA for the CDR3: TGCAGCGTTGAACGAAGGGGAGACTACACCTTC. Protein product: CSVERRGDYTF.

This clonotype was seen only a few times. The gene calls are TRBV11-2 and TRBJ2-7; D may be TRBD2 (6 bases). V lost 2 bases and J lost 2, with 22 bases in between. CDR3 length: 18 residues. Germline V gene data show CDR1 as SGHAT and CDR2 as FQNNGV. CDR3 nucleotides: TGTGCCAGCAGCTTATGGCCCCCCTCTAGCGAGTGGGCCTACGAGCAGTACTTC. It yields the protein CASSLWPPSSEWAYEQYF.

The chain employs TRBV12-3 or TRBV12-4 and TRBJ2-1; D is possibly TRBD2 (5 bases). Trimming removed 3 bases at V and 7 bases at J, with 10 bases between. The CDR3 sequence is 13 residues long. Written as DNA, the CDR3 is TGTGCCAGCAGTTTCGTGGACTCTAATGAGCAGTTCTTC. It codes for CASSFVDSNEQFF.

This sequence joins TRBV5-1 and TRBJ2-1; 10 bases align to TRBD2. J was trimmed by 3 bases and V by 2 bases; bases with no gene match: 5. The CDR3 extends over 16 amino acids. Germline V CDR1 and CDR2: SGHRS, YFSETQ. The CDR3 coding sequence is TGCGCCAGCAGCTTTCAGCGGGAGGGGATCTACAATGAGCAGTTCTTC. It translates to CASSFQREGIYNEQFF.

V gene TRBV7-8 combines with J gene TRBJ2-7; either TRBD1 or TRBD2 may supply D (5 bases each). Looked up from germline, CDR1 is SGHVS and CDR2 is FQNEAQ. Trimming took off 2 bases at V and 0 bases at J, with 14 bases between the two ends. The CDR3 sequence is 16 residues long. The chain's CDR3 is CASSLTRDLSSYEQYF. DNA for the CDR3: TGTGCCAGCAGCTTAACCCGGGACCTTAGCTCCTACGAGCAGTACTTC.

This clonotype was detected only a few times. The V call is TRBV29-1, the J call TRBJ2-3, with 12 bases lining up with TRBD1. The germline V gene encodes CDR1 SQVTM and CDR2 ANQGSEA. The CDR3 contains 16 residues. J lost 1 base, V lost 3 bases, and 5 bases had no gene match. DNA for the CDR3: TGCAGCGTTGACGGGGACAGGGGGCTAGGCACAGATACGCAGTATTTT. It codes for CSVDGDRGLGTDTQYF.

CDR3 loop: CASSTTRDTDYEQYF. The DNA for the CDR3 is TGTGCCAGCTCGACAACCAGGGACACCGACTACGAGCAGTACTTC. The chain couples TRBV6-2 or TRBV6-3 to TRBJ2-7; tentatively, D is TRBD1 (6 bases). This CDR3 has 15 residues. V lost 8 bases and J lost 3, with 20 bases in between. Germline V gene lookup returns CDR1 MNHEY and CDR2 SVGEGT.